These T cell receptor beta chains were read from a single sample in a study of T cells in Graves' hyperthyroidism and ophthalmopathy. TCRdb processed the multiplex PCR reads anew with MiXCR; each CDR3 protein has one entry. The table records 600,000 to 900,000 distinct CDR3 sequences, around 17% of them present only once. Material for sequencing was blood. The receptor source for this set is a man aged 18 to 30 with Graves' hyperthyroidism. The CDR3 runs from the conserved cysteine through the conserved F or W. The order of the fields is CDR3 length, V gene, J gene, CDR3 protein.

15	TRBV2	TRBJ2-2	CASDSGQGVTGELFF
12	TRBV29-1	TRBJ2-7	CSGLTSSYEQYF
13	TRBV12-5	TRBJ2-1	CASGPPSRNEQFF
15	TRBV15	TRBJ2-5	CATSGTRGARETQYF
17	TRBV13	TRBJ2-7	CASTPELRGHGAGEQYF
13	TRBV10-3	TRBJ2-7	CATWGSGGHEQYF
15	TRBV11-2	TRBJ2-2	CASSLGGLRTGELFF
19	TRBV12-5	TRBJ2-1	CASGSPGPSGSVSNNEQFF
13	TRBV10-2	TRBJ1-1	CASRDIENTEAFF
16	TRBV12-3/TRBV12-4	TRBJ1-5	CASSPRGGTSNQPQHF
14	TRBV2	TRBJ1-2	CASTPGVGSYGYTF
15	TRBV7-3	TRBJ2-7	CASSLASRTLHEQYF
13	TRBV6-1	TRBJ2-5	CASSPSWVETQYF
16	TRBV7-8	TRBJ1-4	CASSRAPGGTNEKLFF
13	TRBV4-3	TRBJ1-5	CASSQDWAQPQHF
17	TRBV7-8	TRBJ2-3	CASSLGSSGSVTDTQYF
15	TRBV9	TRBJ2-5	CASSVGGADQETQYF
16	TRBV12-3/TRBV12-4	TRBJ2-2	CASSPHGGANTGELFF
15	TRBV11-2	TRBJ2-7	CASSHIPASGNEQYF
13	TRBV25-1	TRBJ2-7	CASSDQGWYEQYF
13	TRBV20-1	TRBJ2-7	CSAEHGTSYEQYF
11	TRBV20-1	TRBJ2-4	CSARDLVIQYF
15	TRBV18	TRBJ2-3	CASSSRQGVTDTQYF
13	TRBV20-1	TRBJ2-7	CSAFPDSLYEQYF
12	TRBV20-1	TRBJ2-3	CSARTEGDTQYF
17	TRBV28	TRBJ2-1	CASSLTASGANYNEQFF
15	TRBV12-3/TRBV12-4	TRBJ2-1	CASSLAGLGYNEQFF
17	TRBV10-3	TRBJ2-1	CAISITSDRGGYNEQFF
15	TRBV28	TRBJ2-3	CASSLQSLGTDTQYF
11	TRBV20-1	TRBJ2-1	CSARLGWTEFF
15	TRBV18	TRBJ2-5	CASSRPGMRPETQYF
13	TRBV29-1	TRBJ2-3	CSVGDPHTDTQYF
14	TRBV27	TRBJ1-1	CASSLTYMNTEAFF
14	TRBV28	TRBJ2-5	CASKVAGAQETQYF
13	TRBV10-3	TRBJ1-1	CATSGGRDTEAFF
15	TRBV6-6	TRBJ1-2	CASSYSAYGTYGYTF
15	TRBV19	TRBJ1-5	CASSIGDLANQPQHF
14	TRBV2	TRBJ2-1	CASSPSTRASEQFF
12	TRBV2	TRBJ2-7	CASRGGWYEQYF
13	TRBV12-3/TRBV12-4	TRBJ2-1	CASSSSTAWEQFF
14	TRBV30	TRBJ2-2	CAWSVGTDTGELFF
12	TRBV28	TRBJ1-2	CAGRTGSYGYTF
17	TRBV18	TRBJ1-6	CASSPGSRRWGDSPLHF
15	TRBV28	TRBJ2-1	CTSSPRPSSYNEQFF
14	TRBV2	TRBJ1-4	CASSLRQPNEKLFF
17	TRBV18	TRBJ1-5	CASSPTAIQYSNQPQHF
14	TRBV5-5	TRBJ1-4	CASSLGPQEEKLFF
12	TRBV6-1	TRBJ2-2	CASSRDTGELFF
14	TRBV29-1	TRBJ1-2	CSIEVGQGNYGYTF
15	TRBV29-1	TRBJ2-1	CSVEGWDRDWNEQFF
15	TRBV7-9	TRBJ2-5	CASSLPIAEQETQYF
15	TRBV29-1	TRBJ2-3	CSVEASRESTDTQYF
16	TRBV20-1	TRBJ2-4	CSASKAGGLAKNIQYF
14	TRBV27	TRBJ2-7	CASSPRTSGYEQYF
15	TRBV6-2/TRBV6-3	TRBJ2-1	CASSYGRGPYNEQFF
12	TRBV20-1	TRBJ2-7	CSADGSSYEQYF
14	TRBV19	TRBJ2-7	CASTGQPSSYEQYF